One sample yielded the 9 T cell receptor beta chains listed below, sequenced in a study of T-cell memory formation after mild COVID-19. One entry per CDR3 protein, called by TCRdb with MiXCR from the 5' RACE reads. The sample has about 360,000 distinct CDR3 sequences; roughly 14% are singletons. Material: PBMCs or a T cell subset sorted from them (not recorded which). Receptors were obtained from a man aged 18-30 years who had mild COVID-19 (a few samples of this study predate the infection). Cell type and time point are not known.

This chain uses TRBV6-2 or TRBV6-3 with TRBJ2-5, with 8 nucleotides matching TRBD2. J was trimmed by 2 bases and V by 5 bases; bases with no gene match: 4. CDR1 and CDR2 (germline): MNHEY, SVGEGT. The CDR3 runs to 14 residues. CDR3 sequence reads: CASSARGGQETQYF. The CDR3 region has the DNA TGTGCCAGCAGTGCCCGGGGGGGTCAAGAGACCCAGTACTTC.

This clonotype has a handful of counts. The chain recombines TRBV21-1 with TRBJ2-7; the DNA was not compared with TRBD1, the D call given in the table. TRBV21-1 is a pseudogene segment. The CDR3 is 16 residues long. This CDR3 reads CASSRKQGRAFDEQYV. For the CDR3, the DNA is TGTGCCAGCAGCCGAAAACAGGGGCGGGCGTTTGACGAGCAGTACGTC.

This chain joins TRBV4-1 and TRBJ1-2; D remains unclear. The V end was cut by 2 bases, the J end by 4 bases, with 14 bases between. The germline CDR1 and CDR2 sequences are MGHRA and YSYEKL. This CDR3 is 15 amino acids long. DNA for the CDR3: TGCGCCAGCAGCCAACACGTACACTTCTTCTATGGCTACACCTTC. It is translated as CASSQHVHFFYGYTF.

This clonotype was seen more than once but under ten times. DNA of the CDR3: TGTGCCAGCAGCTTAACTAGCGGGGATGCAGATACGCAGTATTTT. It specifies CASSLTSGDADTQYF. The rearrangement uses TRBV7-3 and TRBJ2-3; 8 nucleotides agree with TRBD2. J gave up 4 bases and V 0 bases, and 3 bases lay outside the gene matches. The CDR3 consists of 15 residues. CDR1 and CDR2 (germline): SGHTA, FQGTGA.

The chain employs TRBV5-1 and TRBJ1-4; 9 bases line up with TRBD1. The CDR3 totals 14 residues. The germline CDR1 and CDR2 sequences are SGHRS and YFSETQ. Trimming took 4 bases from V and 4 from J; bases not matched to a gene: 2. In DNA, the CDR3 is TGCGCCAGCAGCCGACAGGGGGTTAATGAAAAACTGTTTTTT. This codes for CASSRQGVNEKLFF.

Ten or more counts support this clonotype. The V gene is TRBV29-1, the J gene TRBJ2-1; TRBD2 is a possible D gene (5 bases). Germline CDR1 SQVTM, CDR2 ANQGSEA. Trimming cost V 5 bases and J 7 bases, with 15 bases left between them. CDR3 length: 13 amino acids. DNA of the CDR3: TGCAGCGTTCGTGGCGGGCGCTGGAATGAGCAGTTCTTC. The encoded protein is CSVRGGRWNEQFF.

The sample holds a few counts of this clonotype. The V and J genes are TRBV7-2 and TRBJ1-2, with a weak D call TRBD1 (6 bases). Germline V gives CDR1 SGHTA, CDR2 FQGNSA. This CDR3 contains 16 residues. Trimming took 2 bases from V and 0 from J, leaving 13 bases between them. Here the CDR3 DNA reads TGTGCCAGCAGCTTACAGGGGAGACGGGCTAACTATGGCTACACCTTC. This sequence encodes CASSLQGRRANYGYTF.

This clonotype has ten or more counts. The rearrangement uses TRBV7-2 and TRBJ1-1; D perhaps matches TRBD1 (5 bases). Trimming removed 4 bases from V and 1 base from J, with 10 bases in between. CDR1 and CDR2 (germline): SGHTA, FQGNSA. There are 14 residues in the CDR3. The CDR3: CASSYSGGNTEAFF. The CDR3 DNA reads as TGTGCCAGCAGCTATAGCGGGGGGAACACTGAAGCTTTCTTT.

The gene calls are TRBV28 and TRBJ2-1; no clear D. The CDR3 extends over 14 amino acids. The germline V and J ends were trimmed by 3 bases and 4 bases, with 10 bases remaining between them. CDR1 is MDHEN and CDR2 is SYDVKM in the germline V gene. The CDR3 protein is CASSLPASYNEQFF. The DNA of the CDR3 is TGTGCCAGCAGTTTGCCAGCCAGTTACAATGAGCAGTTCTTC.